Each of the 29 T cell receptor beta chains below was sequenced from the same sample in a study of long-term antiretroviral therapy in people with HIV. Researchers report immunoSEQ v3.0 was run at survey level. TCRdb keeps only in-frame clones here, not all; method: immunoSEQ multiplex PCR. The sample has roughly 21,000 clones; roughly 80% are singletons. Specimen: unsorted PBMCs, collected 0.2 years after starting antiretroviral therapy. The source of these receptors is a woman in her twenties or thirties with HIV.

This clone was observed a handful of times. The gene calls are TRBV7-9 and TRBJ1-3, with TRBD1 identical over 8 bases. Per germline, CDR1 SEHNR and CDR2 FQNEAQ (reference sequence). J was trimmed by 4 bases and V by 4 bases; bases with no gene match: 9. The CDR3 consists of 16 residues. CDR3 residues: CASSYSQGAVGNTIYF. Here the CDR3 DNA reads TGTGCCAGCAGCTACTCCCAGGGGGCGGTCGGAAACACCATATATTTT.

As DNA, the CDR3 is TGTGCCAGCAGCATCGACAGGGGGTTCGGCACCGGGGAGCTGTTTTTT. Residues: CASSIDRGFGTGELFF. This rearrangement joins TRBV13 to TRBJ2-2; TRBD1 aligns across 9 bases. The V gene end was trimmed by 5 bases and the J gene end by 4 bases; junction bases not matched to a gene: 8. The CDR3 runs to 16 residues. Germline V CDR1 and CDR2: PRHDT, FYEKMQ (reference sequence).

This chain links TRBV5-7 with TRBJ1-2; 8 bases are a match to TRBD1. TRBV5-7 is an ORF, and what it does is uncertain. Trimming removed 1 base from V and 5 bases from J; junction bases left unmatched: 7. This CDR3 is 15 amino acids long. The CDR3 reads CASSLYGTGRYGYTF. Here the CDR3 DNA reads TGTGCCAGCAGCTTGTATGGGACAGGAAGATATGGCTACACCTTC.

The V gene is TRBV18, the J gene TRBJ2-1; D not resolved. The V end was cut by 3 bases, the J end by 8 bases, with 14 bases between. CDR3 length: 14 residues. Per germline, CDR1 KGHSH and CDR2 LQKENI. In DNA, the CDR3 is TGTGCCAGCTCACCCCCTAGGTTCGGAGATGAGCAGTTCTTC. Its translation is CASSPPRFGDEQFF.

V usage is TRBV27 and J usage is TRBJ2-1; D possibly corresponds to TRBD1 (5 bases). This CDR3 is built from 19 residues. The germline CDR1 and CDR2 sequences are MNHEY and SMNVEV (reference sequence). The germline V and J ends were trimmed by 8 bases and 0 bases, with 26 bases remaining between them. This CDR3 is CASGSVRGLALLSYNEQFF. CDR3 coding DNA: TGTGCCAGCGGGTCAGTAAGGGGTTTAGCTCTCCTCTCCTACAATGAGCAGTTCTTC.

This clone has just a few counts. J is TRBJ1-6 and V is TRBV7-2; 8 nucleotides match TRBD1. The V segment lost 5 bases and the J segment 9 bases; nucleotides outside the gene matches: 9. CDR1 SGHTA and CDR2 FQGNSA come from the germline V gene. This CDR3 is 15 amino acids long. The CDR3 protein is CASSRRQGQGSPLHF. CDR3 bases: TGTGCCAGCAGCCGCAGACAGGGGCAGGGTTCACCCCTCCACTTT.

The CDR3 nucleotides are TGTGCCAGCAGCTTAGCGGGACAGGGTAGCAATCAGCCCCAGCATTTT. The encoded protein is CASSLAGQGSNQPQHF. J is TRBJ1-5 and V is TRBV11-2; 9 positions match TRBD1. There are 16 residues in the CDR3. V shed 1 base and J 0 bases; nucleotides not matched to a gene: 1. The germline CDR1 and CDR2 sequences are SGHAT and FQNNGV.

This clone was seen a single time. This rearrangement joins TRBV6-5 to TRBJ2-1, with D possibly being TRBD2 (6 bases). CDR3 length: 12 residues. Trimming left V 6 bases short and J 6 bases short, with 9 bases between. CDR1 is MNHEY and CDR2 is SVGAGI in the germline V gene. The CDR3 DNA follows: TGTGCCAGCAGGGGACTCGGCAATGAGCAGTTCTTC. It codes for CASRGLGNEQFF.

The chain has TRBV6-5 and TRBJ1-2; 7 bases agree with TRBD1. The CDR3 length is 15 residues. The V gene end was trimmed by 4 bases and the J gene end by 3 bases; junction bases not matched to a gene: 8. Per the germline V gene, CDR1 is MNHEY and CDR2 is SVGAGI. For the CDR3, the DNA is TGTGCCAGCAGTTCGAACAGGGGACTCTACTATGGCTACACCTTC. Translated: CASSSNRGLYYGYTF.

CDR3 nucleotide sequence: TGTGCCAGCAGCTTAGCCTCCCCGGGACAGAAAAACTATGGCTACACCTTC. Amino acid sequence: CASSLASPGQKNYGYTF. This chain links TRBV11-2 with TRBJ1-2; 7 nucleotides agree with TRBD1. Germline V lookup: CDR1 SGHAT, CDR2 FQNNGV. CDR3 length equals 17 residues. J gave up 2 bases and V 1 base, and 10 bases lay outside the gene matches. Filled out from reference TRBV11-2 and TRBJ1-2, the complete variable domain reads EAGVAQSPRYKIIEKRQSVAFWCNPISGHATLYWYQQILGQGPKLLIQFQNNGVVDDSQLPKDRFSAERLKGVDSTLKIQPAKLEDSAVYLCASSLASPGQKNYGYTFGSGTRLTVV.

The CDR3 DNA sequence: TGTGCCAGCAGAAATAGGGACAGGGGGAACTACAATGAGCAGTTCTTC. It encodes CASRNRDRGNYNEQFF. This rearrangement joins TRBV27 to TRBJ2-1; TRBD1 matches 11 bases. The CDR3 consists of 16 residues. After removal of 6 bases from V and 3 bases from J, the junction contained 7 bases not matched to a gene. Germline CDR1 is MNHEY and CDR2 is SMNVEV (reference sequence).

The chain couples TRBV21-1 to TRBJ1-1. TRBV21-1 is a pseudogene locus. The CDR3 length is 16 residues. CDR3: CASRRGIATIRTEAFF. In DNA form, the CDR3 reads TGTGCCAGCAGGCGGGGCATAGCTACAATTCGCACTGAAGCTTTCTTT.

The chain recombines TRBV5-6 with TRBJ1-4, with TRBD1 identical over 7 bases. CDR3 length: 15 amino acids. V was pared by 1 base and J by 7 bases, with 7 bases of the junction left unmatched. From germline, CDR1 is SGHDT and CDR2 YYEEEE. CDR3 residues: CASSLRTGVSEKLFF. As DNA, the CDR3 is TGTGCCAGCAGCTTGAGGACAGGTGTAAGTGAAAAACTGTTTTTT.

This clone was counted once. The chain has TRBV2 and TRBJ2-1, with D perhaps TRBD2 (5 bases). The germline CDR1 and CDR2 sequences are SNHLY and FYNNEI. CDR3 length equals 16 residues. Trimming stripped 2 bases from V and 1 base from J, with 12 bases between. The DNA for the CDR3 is TGTGCCAGCAGTGAAAGTCTAGCCTATTCCTACAATGAGCAGTTCTTC. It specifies CASSESLAYSYNEQFF.

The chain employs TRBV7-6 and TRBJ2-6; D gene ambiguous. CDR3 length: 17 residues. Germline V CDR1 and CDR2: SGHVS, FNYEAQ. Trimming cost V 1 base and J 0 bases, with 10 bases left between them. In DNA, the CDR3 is TGTGCCAGCAGCTTAGGGGCAGGTGGCTCTGGGGCCAACGTCCTGACTTTC. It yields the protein CASSLGAGGSGANVLTF.

The CDR3 bases are TGTGCCAGCAGCTTTAGGGGAAAGGTACGAGGACAAGAGACCCAGTACTTC. It translates to CASSFRGKVRGQETQYF. The chain recombines TRBV7-9 with TRBJ2-5; D is perhaps TRBD1 (5 bases). V was shortened by 3 bases and J by 2 bases, with 19 bases between the two germline ends. This CDR3 region has 17 residues. CDR1 and CDR2 (germline): SEHNR, FQNEAQ (reference sequence). Looking up the rest from reference TRBV7-9 and TRBJ2-5 gives the full variable domain: DTGVSQNPRHKITKRGQNVTFRCDPISEHNRLYWYRQTLGQGPEFLTYFQNEAQLEKSRLLSDRFSAERPKGSFSTLEIQRTEQGDSAMYLCASSFRGKVRGQETQYFGPGTRLLVL.

CDR3 in DNA: TGTGCCAGCAGCGTAAATTCGGGGGGACTAGCGGGACCAGATACGCAGTATTTT. This translates into CASSVNSGGLAGPDTQYF. The chain uses TRBV9 and TRBJ2-3; 13 positions match TRBD2. This CDR3 region has 18 residues. The V and J ends lost 1 base and 4 bases, in that order; junction bases with no gene match: 9. Looked up from germline, CDR1 is SGDLS and CDR2 is YYNGEE.

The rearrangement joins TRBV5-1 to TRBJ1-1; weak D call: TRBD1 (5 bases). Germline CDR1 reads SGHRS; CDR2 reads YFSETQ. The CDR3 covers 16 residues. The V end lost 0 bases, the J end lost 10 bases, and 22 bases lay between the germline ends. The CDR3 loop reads CASSLGSQGRRDSAFF. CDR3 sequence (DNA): TGCGCCAGCAGCTTGGGGTCCCAAGGACGGCGGGACTCAGCTTTCTTT.

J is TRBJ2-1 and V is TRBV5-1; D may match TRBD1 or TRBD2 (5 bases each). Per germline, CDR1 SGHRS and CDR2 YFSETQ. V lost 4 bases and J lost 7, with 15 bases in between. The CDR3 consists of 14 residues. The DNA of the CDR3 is TGCGCCAGCAGCCGAGCCGGGGCCCCTAATGAGCAGTTCTTC. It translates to CASSRAGAPNEQFF. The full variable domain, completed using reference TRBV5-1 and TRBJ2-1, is KAGVTQTPRYLIKTRGQQVTLSCSPISGHRSVSWYQQTPGQGLQFLFEYFSETQRNKGNFPGRFSGRQFSNSRSEMNVSTLELGDSALYLCASSRAGAPNEQFFGPGTRLTVL.

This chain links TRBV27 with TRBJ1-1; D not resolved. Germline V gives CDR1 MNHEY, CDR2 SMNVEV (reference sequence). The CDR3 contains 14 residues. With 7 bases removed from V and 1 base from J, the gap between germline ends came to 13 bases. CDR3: CASTNTVANTEAFF. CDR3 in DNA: TGTGCCAGCACGAATACAGTGGCGAACACTGAAGCTTTCTTT.

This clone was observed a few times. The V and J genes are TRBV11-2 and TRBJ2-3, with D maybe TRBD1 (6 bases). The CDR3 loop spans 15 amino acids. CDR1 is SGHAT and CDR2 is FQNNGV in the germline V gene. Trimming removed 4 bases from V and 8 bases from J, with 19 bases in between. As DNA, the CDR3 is TGTGCCAGCAGCTCCACTGACAGGAACCGGGGTACGCAGTATTTT. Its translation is CASSSTDRNRGTQYF.

The CDR3 protein is CASSIQGTVNTEAFF. The CDR3, as DNA: TGTGCCAGCAGCATCCAGGGGACGGTGAACACTGAAGCTTTCTTT. This chain uses TRBV11-1 with TRBJ1-1, with a tentative D call TRBD1 (6 bases). There are 15 residues in the CDR3. Per germline, CDR1 SGHAT and CDR2 FQDESV (reference sequence). V lost 5 bases and J 0 bases, leaving 13 bases between the germline ends.

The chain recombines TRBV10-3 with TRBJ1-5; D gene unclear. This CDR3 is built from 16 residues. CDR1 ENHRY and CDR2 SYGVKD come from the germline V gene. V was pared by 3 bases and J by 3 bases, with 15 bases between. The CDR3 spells CAISDSNSGINQPQHF. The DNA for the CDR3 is TGTGCCATCAGTGATAGCAACAGCGGGATCAATCAGCCCCAGCATTTT.

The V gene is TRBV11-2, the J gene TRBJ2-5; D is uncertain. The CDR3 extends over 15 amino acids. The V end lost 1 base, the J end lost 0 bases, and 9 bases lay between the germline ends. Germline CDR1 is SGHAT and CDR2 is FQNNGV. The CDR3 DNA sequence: TGTGCCAGCAGCTTAGGTATAGGGAACCAAGAGACCCAGTACTTC. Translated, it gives CASSLGIGNQETQYF.

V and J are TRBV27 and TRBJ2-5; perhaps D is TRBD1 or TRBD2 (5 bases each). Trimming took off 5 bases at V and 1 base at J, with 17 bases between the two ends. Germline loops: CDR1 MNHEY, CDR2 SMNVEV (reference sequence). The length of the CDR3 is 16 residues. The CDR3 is CASSSRDRRVQETQYF. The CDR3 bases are TGTGCCAGCAGTAGCCGGGACCGCCGGGTCCAAGAGACCCAGTACTTC.

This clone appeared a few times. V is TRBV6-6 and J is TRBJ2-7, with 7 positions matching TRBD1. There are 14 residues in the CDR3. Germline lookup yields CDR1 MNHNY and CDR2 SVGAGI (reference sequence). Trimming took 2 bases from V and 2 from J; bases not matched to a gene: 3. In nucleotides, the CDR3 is TGTGCCAGCAGTTACACGACAGGGCCCTACGAGCAGTACTTC. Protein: CASSYTTGPYEQYF.

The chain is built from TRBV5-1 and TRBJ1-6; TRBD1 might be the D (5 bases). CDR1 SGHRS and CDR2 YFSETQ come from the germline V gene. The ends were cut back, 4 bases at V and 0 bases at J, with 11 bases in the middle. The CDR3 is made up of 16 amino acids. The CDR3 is CASSPEGSSYNSPLHF. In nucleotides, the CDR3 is TGCGCCAGCAGCCCGGAGGGGAGCTCCTATAATTCACCCCTCCACTTT.

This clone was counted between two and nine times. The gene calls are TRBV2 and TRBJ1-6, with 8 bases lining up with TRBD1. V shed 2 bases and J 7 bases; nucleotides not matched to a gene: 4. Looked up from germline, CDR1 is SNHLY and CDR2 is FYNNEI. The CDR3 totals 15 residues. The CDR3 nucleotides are TGTGCCAGCAGTGAAAAGGGACAGGTGAATTCACCCCTCCACTTT. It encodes CASSEKGQVNSPLHF.

The CDR3: CASRQTGVVGELFF. As DNA, the CDR3 is TGTGCCAGCAGACAGACAGGGGTGGTCGGGGAGCTGTTTTTT. This chain links TRBV28 with TRBJ2-2; 8 nucleotides agree with TRBD1. Germline V gene data show CDR1 as MDHEN and CDR2 as SYDVKM. V dropped 6 bases and J dropped 7; count of bases not matched to a gene: 7. CDR3 length equals 14 residues.